This is a list of T cell receptor beta chains from one sample in a study of shared clonotypes between healthy human individuals. Clones were read by immunoSEQ multiplex PCR, and TCRdb kept only the in-frame ones, dropping some. Of around 580,000 clones listed, roughly 98% are singletons. Material for sequencing was naive CD8+ T cells sorted from blood. The receptors were sampled from a young man in good health. CDR3s include the opening cysteine and the closing phenylalanine or tryptophan. D genes are given only for firm matches.

j_gene: TRBJ1-1; d_gene: .; v_gene: TRBV10-3; CDR3nt: TGTGCCATCAGTGAGTCGATGATTACTGAAGCTTTCTTT; CDR3aa: CAISESMITEAFF
j_gene: TRBJ2-5; d_gene: TRBD1; v_gene: TRBV6-1; CDR3nt: TGTGCCACCCCGGGACAGTCGAGGAGAGAGACCCAGTACTTC; CDR3aa: CATPGQSRRETQYF
j_gene: TRBJ2-7; d_gene: TRBD1; v_gene: TRBV12-5; CDR3nt: TGTGCTAGTGGTTTTGGGGGACAGGAGAACTACGAGCAGTACTTC; CDR3aa: CASGFGGQENYEQYF
j_gene: TRBJ1-5; d_gene: .; v_gene: TRBV27; CDR3nt: TGTGCCAGCAGTCCCTCAGGGTCGGGTCAGCCCCAGCATTTT; CDR3aa: CASSPSGSGQPQHF
j_gene: TRBJ1-1; d_gene: .; v_gene: TRBV4-1; CDR3nt: TGCGCCAGCAGCCAAGGCAGGGAGGGGACTGAAGCTTTCTTT; CDR3aa: CASSQGREGTEAFF
j_gene: TRBJ2-7; d_gene: TRBD1; v_gene: TRBV29-1; CDR3nt: TGCAGCGTCCTCACAGGGGATTCCTACGAGCAGTACTTC; CDR3aa: CSVLTGDSYEQYF
j_gene: TRBJ1-4; d_gene: .; v_gene: TRBV19; CDR3nt: TGTGCCAGTAGTTCCTCCGGGACACCACAGTCAACTAATGAAAAACTGTTTTTT; CDR3aa: CASSSSGTPQSTNEKLFF
j_gene: TRBJ2-2; d_gene: .; v_gene: TRBV27; CDR3nt: TGTGCCAGCAGTTTCGGTGGGGGGCTCGGGGAGCTGTTTTTT; CDR3aa: CASSFGGGLGELFF
j_gene: TRBJ2-7; d_gene: .; v_gene: TRBV5-1; CDR3nt: TGCGCCAGCGGCCACTTACCCGGGACTGTAGACTCCTTACGTGTAGACGAGCAGTACTTC; CDR3aa: CASGHLPGTVDSLRVDEQYF
j_gene: TRBJ2-1; d_gene: TRBD2; v_gene: TRBV29-1; CDR3nt: TGCAGCGTGGAGGGACTAGCGGGAGCAAGGTTCAATGAGCAGTTCTTC; CDR3aa: CSVEGLAGARFNEQFF
j_gene: TRBJ2-1; d_gene: .; v_gene: TRBV7-2; CDR3nt: TGTGCCAGCAGCCCCGGGTTGGGGCAGGGTGAGGGTGAGCAGTTCTTC; CDR3aa: CASSPGLGQGEGEQFF
j_gene: TRBJ1-5; d_gene: TRBD1; v_gene: TRBV6-1; CDR3nt: TGTGCCAGCAGTCCCCGGGACAGGCAGCCCCAGCATTTT; CDR3aa: CASSPRDRQPQHF
j_gene: TRBJ2-5; d_gene: TRBD2; v_gene: TRBV7-3; CDR3nt: TGTGCCAGCAGCTTATTATCCGGGGAGGGAGAGACCCAGTACTTC; CDR3aa: CASSLLSGEGETQYF
j_gene: TRBJ2-7; d_gene: .; v_gene: TRBV28; CDR3nt: TGTGCCAGCAGTTTAGGGGGGAGTTCCTACGAGCAGTACTTC; CDR3aa: CASSLGGSSYEQYF
j_gene: TRBJ2-2; d_gene: TRBD1; v_gene: TRBV25-1; CDR3nt: TGTGCCAGCAGTACCGGACAGGGGAGGACCGGGGAGCTGTTTTTT; CDR3aa: CASSTGQGRTGELFF
j_gene: TRBJ2-7; d_gene: TRBD1; v_gene: TRBV10-3; CDR3nt: TGTGCCATCAGTGAATCAGGGGGATCCTACGAGCAGTACTTC; CDR3aa: CAISESGGSYEQYF
j_gene: TRBJ2-1; d_gene: TRBD2; v_gene: TRBV9; CDR3nt: TGTGCCAGCAGCACTCGTCCCGGGACTAGCGGGAGGCTCAGCTCCTACAATGAGCAGTTCTTC; CDR3aa: CASSTRPGTSGRLSSYNEQFF